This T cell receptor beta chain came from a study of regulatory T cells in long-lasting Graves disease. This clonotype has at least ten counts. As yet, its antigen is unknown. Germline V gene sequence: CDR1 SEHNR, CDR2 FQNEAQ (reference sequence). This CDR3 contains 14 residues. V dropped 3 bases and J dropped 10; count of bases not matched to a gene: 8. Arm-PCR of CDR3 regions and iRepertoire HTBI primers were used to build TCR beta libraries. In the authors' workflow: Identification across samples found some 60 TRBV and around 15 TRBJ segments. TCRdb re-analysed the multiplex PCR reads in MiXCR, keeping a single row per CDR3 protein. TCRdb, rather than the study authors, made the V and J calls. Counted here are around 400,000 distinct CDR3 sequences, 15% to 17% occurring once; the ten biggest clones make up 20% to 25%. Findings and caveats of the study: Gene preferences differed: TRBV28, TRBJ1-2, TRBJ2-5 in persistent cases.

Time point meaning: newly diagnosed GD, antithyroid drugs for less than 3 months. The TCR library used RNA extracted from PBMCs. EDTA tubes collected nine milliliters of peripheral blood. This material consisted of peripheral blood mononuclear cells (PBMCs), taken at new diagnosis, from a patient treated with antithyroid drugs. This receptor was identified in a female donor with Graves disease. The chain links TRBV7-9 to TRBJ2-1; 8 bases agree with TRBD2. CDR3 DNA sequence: TGTGCCAGCAGCTTTGGGGGGACTAGAAGCGAGCAGTTCTTC. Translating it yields CASSFGGTRSEQFF. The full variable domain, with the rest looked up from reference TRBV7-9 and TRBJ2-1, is DTGVSQNPRHKITKRGQNVTFRCDPISEHNRLYWYRQTLGQGPEFLTYFQNEAQLEKSRLLSDRFSAERPKGSFSTLEIQRTEQGDSAMYLCASSFGGTRSEQFFGPGTRLTVL.